These 23 T cell receptor beta chains were all obtained from the same sample, sequenced in a study of T cell clones after liver transplantation. Their target antigens are unknown. Alloreactive TCRbeta sequences came from sequencing proliferating CFSE-low cells in the MLR. Assay: immunoSEQ multiplex PCR; the TCRdb copy retains only in-frame clones and omits some. Among about 6,000 clones listed, 30% were seen once. Sequencing was performed on CD4+ T cells from cultured PBMCs. These receptors were taken from a human patient who received a liver transplant. The graft donor may account for some of the T cells.

This clone was detected a few times. The V gene is TRBV6-5, the J gene TRBJ2-7; D is undetermined. Germline CDR1 MNHEY, CDR2 SVGAGI. Trimming stripped 5 bases from V and 2 bases from J, with 7 bases between. The CDR3 sequence is 12 residues long. This CDR3 reads CASSMATYEQYF. CDR3 bases: TGTGCCAGCAGTATGGCGACCTACGAGCAGTACTTC.

The count of this clone is one. The chain uses TRBV4-3 and TRBJ2-1, with TRBD1 matching over 11 bases. Trimming took 1 base from V and 5 from J; bases not matched to a gene: 4. Per the germline V gene, CDR1 is LGHNA and CDR2 is YSLEER. The CDR3 consists of 16 residues. The CDR3 DNA sequence: TGCGCCAGCAGCCAAGGAGGGACAGGGGGTCACAATGAGCAGTTCTTC. Its protein product is CASSQGGTGGHNEQFF.

This clone has just a few counts. This chain joins TRBV5-6 and TRBJ1-4; no clear D. The CDR3 is made up of 14 amino acids. Germline V gene data show CDR1 as SGHDT and CDR2 as YYEEEE. The V end was cut by 6 bases, the J end by 4 bases, with 13 bases between. CDR3 sequence reads: CASNLGRFNEKLFF. The CDR3 DNA follows: TGTGCCAGCAATCTTGGGCGGTTTAATGAAAAACTGTTTTTT.

This clone appeared a few times. The rearrangement uses TRBV7-2 and TRBJ2-4; 8 positions agree with TRBD1. Germline CDR1 and CDR2: SGHTA and FQGNSA. There are 16 residues in the CDR3. The junction had 6 bases not matched to a gene; V was cut back by 5 bases and J by 0 bases. The CDR3 bases are TGTGCCAGCAGCCCTAGACAGGGGATAGCCAAAAACATTCAGTACTTC. It is translated as CASSPRQGIAKNIQYF. Full variable domain (missing parts from reference TRBV7-2 and TRBJ2-4): GAGVSQSPSNKVTEKGKDVELRCDPISGHTALYWYRQSLGQGLEFLIYFQGNSAPDKSGLPSDRFSAERTGGSVSTLTIQRTQQEDSAVYLCASSPRQGIAKNIQYFGAGTRLSVL.

This clone is medium-sized (0.01 to 0.1%). This chain connects TRBV5-1 to TRBJ2-3; 7 bases line up with TRBD2. Trimming removed 1 base from V and 5 bases from J; junction bases left unmatched: 10. CDR3 size: 16 residues. Per the germline V gene, CDR1 is SGHRS and CDR2 is YFSETQ. CDR3 residues: CASSLPSSGGVDTQYF. CDR3 in DNA: TGCGCCAGCAGCTTGCCCTCTAGCGGAGGGGTAGATACGCAGTATTTT.

The table lists this clone with a few counts. This chain uses TRBV11-2 with TRBJ2-3; TRBD1 aligns across 7 bases. In germline, CDR1 is SGHAT, CDR2 FQNNGV. The CDR3 extends over 14 amino acids. V gave up 10 bases and J gave up 0 bases; unmatched junction bases: 7. CDR3 sequence: CATQGQISTDTQYF. The CDR3 DNA reads TGTGCCACTCAGGGACAGATTAGCACAGATACGCAGTATTTT.

This chain joins TRBV7-9 and TRBJ1-2, with TRBD1 as a possible D gene (6 bases). Trimming took off 5 bases at V and 8 bases at J, with 21 bases between the two ends. CDR1 and CDR2 from the germline V gene are SEHNR and FQNEAQ (reference sequence). The CDR3 has 15 amino acids. The CDR3 protein is CASSPMGGVFGGYTF. CDR3 sequence (DNA): TGTGCCAGCAGCCCGATGGGGGGCGTGTTCGGAGGCTACACCTTC.

The genes are TRBV18 and TRBJ2-1; TRBD2 matches 9 bases. The V gene's germline CDR1 is KGHSH and CDR2 LQKENI. V was clipped by 4 bases and J by 0 bases; unmatched bases: 4. The CDR3 totals 16 residues. The CDR3 coding sequence is TGTGCCAGCTCACTTCTAGCGGGAAGCTCCTACAATGAGCAGTTCTTC. Its protein is CASSLLAGSSYNEQFF.

The sample holds a few counts of this clone. The gene calls are TRBV27 and TRBJ1-5; TRBD1 might be the D (5 bases). CDR3 size: 18 residues. Between the trimmed V and J ends, which lost 5 bases and 1 base, there was a span of 21 bases. The germline V gene has CDR1 MNHEY and CDR2 SMNVEV (reference sequence). CDR3 nucleotides: TGTGCCAGCAGTCCCGGGGCGAGGGCCGGGTGGAGCAATCAGCCCCAGCATTTT. It yields the protein CASSPGARAGWSNQPQHF.

This clone was detected a few times. The CDR3 nucleotides are TGTGCCACCAGCAGAGGCCAGCGGCAGGACAATGAGCAGTTCTTC. Protein: CATSRGQRQDNEQFF. This chain uses TRBV15 with TRBJ2-1; the D gene is possibly TRBD2 (5 bases). The germline V gene has CDR1 LNHNV and CDR2 YYDKDF (reference sequence). Trimming took 1 base from V and 5 from J, leaving 12 bases between them. This CDR3 region has 15 residues.

The sample holds a few counts of this clone. The chain couples TRBV7-3 to TRBJ2-1, with D possibly being TRBD2 (6 bases). Per the germline V gene, CDR1 is SGHTA and CDR2 is FQGTGA. The CDR3 has 14 residues. Trimming removed 8 bases at V and 2 bases at J, with 13 bases between. The CDR3 DNA reads as TGTGCCAGCTCGCCGGGACTTCCCTACAATGAGCAGTTCTTC. Its protein is CASSPGLPYNEQFF.

A remark on this clone: The DNA is omitted, as the CDR3 cannot be located on it reliably, and the CDR3 follows TCRdb's listing. The V and J genes are TRBV4-3 and TRBJ2-7; the table's D gene call, TRBD2, was not cross checked with the DNA. Germline CDR1 LGHNA, CDR2 YSLEER. Ends included, the CDR3 has 15 residues. Here the CDR3 reads CASSQVAVGSYEHYF.

V and J are TRBV30 and TRBJ1-3; D may be TRBD1 (5 bases). Germline V gives CDR1 GTSNPN, CDR2 SVGIG (reference sequence). The CDR3 is 15 residues long. Trimming took 2 bases from V and 4 from J, leaving 15 bases between them. The CDR3 is CAWSTGVKGGNTIYF. DNA of the CDR3: TGTGCCTGGAGTACTGGGGTAAAGGGGGGAAACACCATATATTTT.

The J gene is TRBJ1-2, the V gene TRBV19; weak D call: TRBD1 (5 bases). Germline CDR1 reads LNHDA; CDR2 reads SQIVND (reference sequence). Trimming took off 4 bases at V and 8 bases at J, with 14 bases between the two ends. The CDR3 runs 13 residues. The CDR3 sequence: CASSKGPTGGYTF. In DNA form, the CDR3 reads TGTGCCAGTAGTAAGGGACCTACGGGCGGCTACACCTTC.

This clone qualifies as medium-sized. The V and J genes are TRBV18 and TRBJ2-2; D is unresolved. The V end was cut by 1 base, the J end by 3 bases, with 3 bases between. The CDR3 totals 13 residues. Per germline, CDR1 KGHSH and CDR2 LQKENI. CDR3 residues: CASSPRDTGELFF. In DNA, the CDR3 is TGTGCCAGCTCACCACGGGACACCGGGGAGCTGTTTTTT.

The CDR3 DNA sequence: TGTGCCAGCAGCGTACAGGGGATTCGCTACGAGCAGTACTTC. Protein product: CASSVQGIRYEQYF. The chain has TRBV27 and TRBJ2-7; 7 bases align to TRBD1. Unmatched junction bases numbered 8, after V lost 6 bases and J lost 3 bases. This CDR3 has 14 amino acids. The germline CDR1 and CDR2 sequences are MNHEY and SMNVEV (reference sequence).

This clone was picked up a small number of times. V and J are TRBV2 and TRBJ2-5; D gene uncertain. The CDR3 covers 16 residues. V was trimmed by 0 bases and J by 0 bases, leaving 11 bases between them. Germline CDR1 and CDR2: SNHLY and FYNNEI. The DNA for the CDR3 is TGTGCCAGCAGTGAAGCCCCGCGAGCGTACCAAGAGACCCAGTACTTC. Translating gives CASSEAPRAYQETQYF.

This clone is termed medium-sized (0.01 to 0.1%). The CDR3 here is CASSVASSNQPQHF. The CDR3 bases are TGTGCCAGCTCAGTCGCCTCTAGCAATCAGCCCCAGCATTTT. The V call is TRBV18, the J call TRBJ1-5; D gene uncertain. Looked up from germline, CDR1 is KGHSH and CDR2 is LQKENI. V was clipped by 5 bases and J by 0 bases, with 8 bases between them. The CDR3 sequence is 14 residues long.

This clone has a handful of counts. This rearrangement joins TRBV4-2 to TRBJ2-2; no reliable D call. There are 12 residues in the CDR3. Looked up from germline, CDR1 is LGHNA and CDR2 is YNFKEQ. V was cut by 3 bases and J by 1 base, with 0 bases left in between. The CDR3 loop is CASSQNTGELFF. Written as DNA, the CDR3 is TGTGCCAGCAGCCAGAACACCGGGGAGCTGTTTTTT.

A few counts support this clone. The chain uses TRBV7-4 and TRBJ1-5; D is unresolved. Germline V gives CDR1 SGHVT, CDR2 SQSDAQ. This CDR3 contains 14 residues. Trimming removed 5 bases at V and 9 bases at J, with 17 bases between. CDR3: CASSPEPRARPQHF. The CDR3 nucleotides read TGTGCCAGCAGCCCCGAACCTCGGGCGCGGCCCCAGCATTTT.

The chain joins TRBV5-1 to TRBJ2-7, with TRBD1 matching 7 bases. There are 18 residues in the CDR3. Trimming took 6 bases from V and 2 from J; bases not matched to a gene: 20. Germline CDR1 SGHRS, CDR2 YFSETQ. The CDR3 reads CASNPHPRWGQHTYEQYF. The CDR3, as DNA: TGCGCCAGCAACCCCCATCCCCGGTGGGGACAGCACACCTACGAGCAGTACTTC.

This chain connects TRBV5-6 to TRBJ1-4; TRBD1 agrees at 9 bases. Germline lookup yields CDR1 SGHDT and CDR2 YYEEEE. This CDR3 is 15 amino acids long. Unmatched junction bases numbered 7, after V lost 2 bases and J lost 8 bases. CDR3 DNA sequence: TGTGCCAGCAGCTTTGATGGGACAGGGAGGGAAAAACTGTTTTTT. Protein product: CASSFDGTGREKLFF.

This clone was observed a handful of times. The chain has TRBV9 and TRBJ1-6; maybe TRBD1 (5 bases). Germline assignment: CDR1 SGDLS and CDR2 YYNGEE. V was cut by 0 bases and J by 7 bases, with 8 bases left in between. The CDR3 has 14 residues. The CDR3 loop reads CASSVGQTNSPLHF. The CDR3 nucleotides read TGTGCCAGCAGCGTAGGACAGACCAATTCACCCCTCCACTTT.